This entry features one TCR beta chain sequence. This entry belongs to a study of blood T cell repertoires in COVID-19. Grouping used clinical history reported by participants in a survey and questionnaire. V was pared by 4 bases and J by 0 bases, with 5 bases of the junction left unmatched. This CDR3 region has 16 residues. Germline CDR1 SGHTA, CDR2 FQGNSA. Original methodology: Counts of nucleated cells, estimated from reference gene primer amplification, were obtained. The protocol was immunoSEQ multiplex PCR, while the TCRdb copy is restricted to in-frame clones and leaves out a portion. Clone size and V and J calls were adopted from that table, with D and trimming inferred from the DNA. The sample includes some 380,000 clones, approximately 89% of them seen just once.

The chain joins TRBV7-2 to TRBJ1-3; TRBD1 matches 8 bases. This TCR was recovered from a young man who had recovered from COVID-19. The sequencing input was PBMCs or T cells enriched from blood (not recorded which). The CDR3 reads CASSSDRVASGNTIYF. CDR3 sequence (DNA): TGTGCCAGCAGCTCGGACAGGGTAGCCTCTGGAAACACCATATATTTT.